The 19 T cell receptor beta chains below all came from one sample that was sequenced in a study of prognosis after radiotherapy for stage I lung cancer. Genomic DNA was subjected to two-round multiplex PCR for amplification of TCR beta CDR3. Round one of PCR was performed, and it used primers specific to each TRBV and TRBJ gene. Using its own MiXCR run on the multiplex PCR reads, TCRdb lists one record per CDR3 protein. The table records around 56,000 distinct CDR3 sequences, more than 25% of them present only once. The material was PBMCs, obtained before or after stereotactic body radiation therapy (not recorded which). These receptors all stem from a donor aged 50 or older with non-small cell lung cancer.

At least ten counts were recorded for this clonotype. The rearrangement uses TRBV5-1 and TRBJ2-7; the match to TRBD1 covers 9 bases. In germline, CDR1 is SGHRS, CDR2 YFSETQ. The V gene end was trimmed by 3 bases and the J gene end by 3 bases; junction bases not matched to a gene: 4. The CDR3 runs to 14 residues. The DNA of the CDR3 is TGCGCCAGCAGCTCGGGGACAGGGAACTACGAGCAGTACTTC. Its translation: CASSSGTGNYEQYF.

Comments on this clonotype: A much bigger clone sits one base away, suggesting this may be a read error. The rearrangement joins TRBV7-9 to TRBJ2-7; D possibly corresponds to TRBD1 (5 bases). From germline, CDR1 is SEHNR and CDR2 FQNEAQ (reference sequence). Between the trimmed V and J ends, which lost 5 bases and 4 bases, there was a span of 18 bases. There are 15 residues in the CDR3. For the CDR3, the DNA is TGTGCCAGCAGCCCAGGGCAGGTGCGCGTTTACGAGCAGTACTTC. Its protein is CASSPGQVRVYEQYF.

This clonotype was found a few times. Given a much more abundant clone one base away, this may be a read error. As DNA, the CDR3 is TGTGCCAGCAGTTTAGGGACAGGGGACAATCAGCCCCCGCATTTT. It codes for CASSLGTGDNQPPHF. The genes are TRBV28 and TRBJ1-5, with 10 bases that match TRBD1. The CDR3 is 15 amino acids. Germline assignment: CDR1 MDHEN and CDR2 SYDVKM.

Regarding this clonotype: The junction departs from the called germline gene at one end, perhaps through a read error. The CDR3 here is CVSSLTGRGGEKLFF. The DNA of the CDR3 is TGTGTCAGCAGCCTAACAGGGAGAGGTGGCGAAAAGCTGTTTTTT. The rearrangement joins TRBV7-2 to TRBJ1-4, with D perhaps TRBD1 (6 bases). The length of the CDR3 is 15 residues. Germline V gene lookup returns CDR1 SGHTA and CDR2 FQGNSA. The variable domain in full, completed from reference TRBV7-2 and TRBJ1-4, reads GAGVSQSPSNKVTEKGKDVELRCDPISGHTALYWYRQSLGQGLEFLIYFQGNSAPDKSGLPSDRFSAERTGGSVSTLTIQRTQQEDSAVYLCVSSLTGRGGEKLFFGSGTQLSVL.

In its sample, this clonotype was seen a few times. The CDR3 sequence is CSASGGNRNIQYF. CDR3 sequence (DNA): TGCAGTGCTAGCGGGGGAAACCGAAACATTCAGTACTTC. The chain links TRBV20-1 to TRBJ2-4; D might be TRBD2 (6 bases). V lost 3 bases, J lost 6 bases, and 12 bases lay in between. The germline V gene has CDR1 DFQATT and CDR2 SNEGSKA (reference sequence). The CDR3 has 13 amino acids.

Worth noting for this clonotype: This likely traces to a read error, being one base from a far larger clone. The chain is built from TRBV6-9 and TRBJ2-1; D gene ambiguous. The CDR3 spans 14 residues. The V and J ends lost 3 bases and 2 bases respectively, with 8 bases between them. Germline CDR1 is MNHGY and CDR2 is SVAAGI. The CDR3 DNA reads as TGTGCCAGCAGTTACAACAGACCCTACAATGAGCAGTTCTTC. This gives the protein CASSYNRPYNEQFF.

The sample holds a few counts of this clonotype. V gene TRBV10-3 combines with J gene TRBJ2-1; 10 bases map to TRBD1. The germline gives CDR1 ENHRY, CDR2 SYGVKD. The CDR3 runs 15 residues. V lost 4 bases, J lost 9 bases, and 9 bases stayed unmatched. This CDR3 is CAISGGGTGDGEQFF. Here the CDR3 DNA reads TGTGCCATCAGTGGGGGGGGGACAGGGGACGGTGAGCAGTTCTTC.

This clonotype was detected ten times or more. The chain combines TRBV3-1 with TRBJ1-2; TRBD1 is a possible D gene (6 bases). Trimming stripped 1 base from V and 7 bases from J, with 16 bases between. The CDR3 length is 15 residues. CDR1 is LGHDT, CDR2 YNNKEL, per germline (reference sequence). CDR3 nucleotide sequence: TGTGCCAGCAGCCAAGCGGGGGGGCCGTTAGGTGGCTACACCTTC. This codes for CASSQAGGPLGGYTF.

This clonotype occurred many times. This CDR3 reads CASSPQGIDGYTF. CDR3 in DNA: TGCGCCAGCAGCCCACAGGGGATCGATGGCTACACCTTC. This chain joins TRBV10-2 and TRBJ1-2, with 7 bases fitting TRBD1. This CDR3 is built from 13 residues. With V trimmed by 6 bases and J by 6 bases, 7 bases remained unmatched. In germline, CDR1 is WSHSY, CDR2 SAAADI.

For this clonotype: This may stem from a read error, because a much larger clone lies one nucleotide away. The chain couples TRBV4-1 to TRBJ2-3; D ambiguous. V lost 4 bases to trimming and J lost 0 bases, with 11 bases between them. Germline CDR1 and CDR2: MGHRA and YSYEKL. The CDR3 length is 15 residues. The CDR3 bases are TGCGCCAGCAGCCGCGAGACATCTAGCACAGATACGCAGTATTTT. Translated, it gives CASSRETSSTDTQYF.

Note on this clonotype: This may be a read error, as it is one base from a much larger clone. The chain couples TRBV12-3 or TRBV12-4 to TRBJ2-3, with TRBD2 matching 8 bases. The length of the CDR3 is 21 residues. V was clipped by 0 bases and J by 3 bases; unmatched bases: 20. CDR3 DNA: TGTGCCAGCAGTTTAGCGCTGGGGGTTGGGGGGAGGCGGGGGGCGACAGATACGCAGTATTTT. This gives the protein CASSLALGVGGRRGATDTQYF.

This clonotype was found many times. This chain's CDR3 is CSARAGGGEETQYF. The CDR3 bases are TGCAGTGCTAGAGCCGGCGGGGGGGAAGAGACCCAGTACTTC. V and J are TRBV20-1 and TRBJ2-5, with 9 bases that match TRBD2. V gave up 1 base and J gave up 3 bases; unmatched junction bases: 3. The CDR3 is 14 amino acids. Germline V gene lookup returns CDR1 DFQATT and CDR2 SNEGSKA (reference sequence).

This clonotype has a count of ten or more. The rearrangement links TRBV6-2 or TRBV6-3 to TRBJ1-1, with a possible D match to TRBD1 (6 bases). This CDR3 has 14 amino acids. V was shortened by 1 base and J by 8 bases, with 14 bases between the two germline ends. Looked up from germline, CDR1 is MNHEY and CDR2 is SVGEGT. DNA for the CDR3: TGTGCCAGCAGTTACTTGGGGGGCAGACTCGAAGCTTTCTTT. It yields the protein CASSYLGGRLEAFF.

The J gene is TRBJ1-2, the V gene TRBV6-5; D unresolved. V lost 2 bases, J lost 6 bases, and 13 bases lay in between. CDR3 length: 14 amino acids. Germline CDR1 MNHEY, CDR2 SVGAGI. Here the CDR3 reads CASSYKRDRDGYTF. For the CDR3, the DNA is TGTGCCAGCAGTTACAAACGGGATCGGGATGGCTACACCTTC.

Turning to this clonotype: With a far larger clone one base away, a read error is the likely cause. No conserved phenylalanine or tryptophan ends this CDR3, so it is likely a read error. V and J are TRBV6-2 or TRBV6-3 and TRBJ1-2; perhaps TRBD1 as D (5 bases). V lost 6 bases and J lost 3, with 14 bases in between. Germline V lookup: CDR1 MNHEY, CDR2 SVGEGT. There are 14 residues in the CDR3. The CDR3 DNA is TGTGCCAGCAGGCGGGGGGGGGTCGACTATGGCTACACCCTC. It translates to CASRRGGVDYGYTL.

The V and J genes are TRBV12-3 or TRBV12-4 and TRBJ2-1, with 9 bases lining up with TRBD1. CDR3 length: 16 residues. The V gene end was trimmed by 3 bases and the J gene end by 6 bases; junction bases not matched to a gene: 9. As DNA, the CDR3 is TGTGCCAGCAGTTTCCTCCGGGACAGGGCAGGCAATGAGCAGTTCTTC. It yields the protein CASSFLRDRAGNEQFF.

This clonotype came up many times. CDR3 amino acids: CASSPPAGTEAFF. The CDR3 DNA reads as TGTGCCAGCAGTCCCCCAGCGGGCACTGAAGCTTTCTTT. The chain recombines TRBV6-1 with TRBJ1-1, with unresolved D. Between the trimmed V and J ends, which lost 5 bases and 4 bases, there was a span of 11 bases. The CDR3 totals 13 residues. Germline V gene data show CDR1 as MNHNS and CDR2 as SASEGT.

This clonotype was detected ten times or more. The chain links TRBV5-1 to TRBJ2-7; D is unresolved. Trimming took 3 bases from V and 6 from J, leaving 13 bases between them. This CDR3 is 13 amino acids long. The germline CDR1 and CDR2 sequences are SGHRS and YFSETQ. The CDR3 DNA follows: TGCGCCAGCAGCTCGCTACGGCTAACCGAGCAGTACTTC. Amino acid sequence: CASSSLRLTEQYF.

In its sample, this clonotype was seen a few times. A far larger clone is off by one base, so a read error is likely. The chain couples TRBV6-4 to TRBJ1-6, with a tentative D call TRBD1 (6 bases). The germline CDR1 and CDR2 sequences are MRHNA and SNTAGT. The CDR3 runs 17 residues. V gave up 3 bases and J gave up 0 bases, with 12 bases separating them. The CDR3 protein is CASSDVGGSSYNSPLHF. The CDR3 DNA follows: TGTGCCAGCAGTGATGTGGGGGGCAGCTCCTATAATTCACCCCTCCACTTT.